The next 8 T cell receptor beta chains were all read from a single sample in a study of neoadjuvant anti-PD-1 for oral cavity cancer (dated by TCRdb to the early 2020s). The sample's time point label, in plain terms: after neoadjuvant nivolumab, at surgical resection. Receptor libraries were prepared by the immunoSEQ multiplex PCR assay. The table was pulled from immuneACCESS by TCRdb, which kept in-frame rearrangements only. Such tables lose some clones; where checked, under half of the loss comes from unresolved V genes, and the rest has no known cause. The sample includes tens of thousands of clones, with roughly two fifths observed a single time. Roughly 15% of the sample lies in the top ten. The source was tumor tissue, collected after nivolumab (anti-PD-1) treatment. The receptor source for this set is a person aged 40 to 85 with oral cavity squamous cell carcinoma.

V is TRBV5-1 and J is TRBJ1-2; no reliable D call. Germline lookup yields CDR1 SGHRS and CDR2 YFSETQ. The germline V and J ends were trimmed by 4 bases and 6 bases, with 10 bases remaining between them. This CDR3 is 12 amino acids long. The CDR3 DNA is TGCGCCAGCAGCATGAGCCCCGATGGCTACACCTTC. It yields the protein CASSMSPDGYTF.

CDR3 DNA: TGTGCCAGCAGCCCGCACATACAAGAGACCCAGTACTTC. Protein product: CASSPHIQETQYF. The V call is TRBV27, the J call TRBJ2-5, with D uncertain. Per germline, CDR1 MNHEY and CDR2 SMNVEV (reference sequence). Trimming stripped 6 bases from V and 2 bases from J, with 10 bases between. The length of the CDR3 is 13 residues.

The chain couples TRBV2 to TRBJ1-1; tentative D call: TRBD1 (5 bases). This CDR3 has 11 residues. Trimming cost V 9 bases and J 4 bases, with 9 bases left between them. Looked up from germline, CDR1 is SNHLY and CDR2 is FYNNEI. The CDR3 DNA follows: TGTGCCAGGCCGAGGGGCACTGAAGCTTTCTTT. Translating it yields CARPRGTEAFF. Combining the CDR3 with reference TRBV2 and TRBJ1-1 gives the whole variable domain EPEVTQTPSHQVTQMGQEVILRCVPISNHLYFYWYRQILGQKVEFLVSFYNNEISEKSEIFDDQFSVERPDGSNFTLKIRSTKLEDSAMYFCARPRGTEAFFGQGTRLTVV.

The V and J genes are TRBV6-6 and TRBJ2-1; tentatively, D is TRBD2 (7 bases). The CDR3 covers 15 residues. The V end was cut by 3 bases, the J end by 3 bases, with 12 bases between. CDR1 is MNHNY, CDR2 SVGAGI, per germline (reference sequence). The CDR3 DNA sequence: TGTGCCAGCAGTTATGGCGGGGGCTACTACAATGAGCAGTTCTTC. It specifies CASSYGGGYYNEQFF.

The V gene is TRBV7-6, the J gene TRBJ2-1; D is ambiguous. The germline V gene encodes CDR1 SGHVS and CDR2 FNYEAQ. CDR3 length: 18 residues. Trimming took off 1 base at V and 0 bases at J, with 16 bases between the two ends. CDR3 nucleotide sequence: TGTGCCAGCAGCTTAGGATCTCGCACGGGTAGCTCCTACAATGAGCAGTTCTTC. Its translation is CASSLGSRTGSSYNEQFF.

This clone was counted a few times. This sequence joins TRBV2 and TRBJ1-5; D may be TRBD1 (5 bases). CDR1 SNHLY and CDR2 FYNNEI come from the germline V gene. V lost 6 bases and J 4 bases, leaving 13 bases between the germline ends. The length of the CDR3 is 14 residues. CDR3 loop: CASRENQGNQPQHF. The CDR3 DNA is TGTGCCAGCAGAGAAAATCAGGGAAATCAGCCCCAGCATTTT.

This clone was seen more than once but under ten times. The chain couples TRBV18 to TRBJ1-2; D may be TRBD1 (5 bases). The CDR3 consists of 16 residues. V lost 2 bases and J lost 4, with 17 bases in between. CDR1 KGHSH and CDR2 LQKENI come from the germline V gene. The CDR3 nucleotides are TGTGCCAGCTCACCATCGGCCCAGTCGAGGGGCTATGGCTACACCTTC. It encodes CASSPSAQSRGYGYTF.

This chain links TRBV30 with TRBJ1-4; D is ambiguous. Germline CDR1 reads GTSNPN; CDR2 reads SVGIG (reference sequence). The CDR3 has 11 residues. With 1 base removed from V and 9 bases from J, the gap between germline ends came to 6 bases. In DNA, the CDR3 is TGTGCCTGGAGTGGATCGAAAAAACTGTTTTTT. Encoded protein: CAWSGSKKLFF.